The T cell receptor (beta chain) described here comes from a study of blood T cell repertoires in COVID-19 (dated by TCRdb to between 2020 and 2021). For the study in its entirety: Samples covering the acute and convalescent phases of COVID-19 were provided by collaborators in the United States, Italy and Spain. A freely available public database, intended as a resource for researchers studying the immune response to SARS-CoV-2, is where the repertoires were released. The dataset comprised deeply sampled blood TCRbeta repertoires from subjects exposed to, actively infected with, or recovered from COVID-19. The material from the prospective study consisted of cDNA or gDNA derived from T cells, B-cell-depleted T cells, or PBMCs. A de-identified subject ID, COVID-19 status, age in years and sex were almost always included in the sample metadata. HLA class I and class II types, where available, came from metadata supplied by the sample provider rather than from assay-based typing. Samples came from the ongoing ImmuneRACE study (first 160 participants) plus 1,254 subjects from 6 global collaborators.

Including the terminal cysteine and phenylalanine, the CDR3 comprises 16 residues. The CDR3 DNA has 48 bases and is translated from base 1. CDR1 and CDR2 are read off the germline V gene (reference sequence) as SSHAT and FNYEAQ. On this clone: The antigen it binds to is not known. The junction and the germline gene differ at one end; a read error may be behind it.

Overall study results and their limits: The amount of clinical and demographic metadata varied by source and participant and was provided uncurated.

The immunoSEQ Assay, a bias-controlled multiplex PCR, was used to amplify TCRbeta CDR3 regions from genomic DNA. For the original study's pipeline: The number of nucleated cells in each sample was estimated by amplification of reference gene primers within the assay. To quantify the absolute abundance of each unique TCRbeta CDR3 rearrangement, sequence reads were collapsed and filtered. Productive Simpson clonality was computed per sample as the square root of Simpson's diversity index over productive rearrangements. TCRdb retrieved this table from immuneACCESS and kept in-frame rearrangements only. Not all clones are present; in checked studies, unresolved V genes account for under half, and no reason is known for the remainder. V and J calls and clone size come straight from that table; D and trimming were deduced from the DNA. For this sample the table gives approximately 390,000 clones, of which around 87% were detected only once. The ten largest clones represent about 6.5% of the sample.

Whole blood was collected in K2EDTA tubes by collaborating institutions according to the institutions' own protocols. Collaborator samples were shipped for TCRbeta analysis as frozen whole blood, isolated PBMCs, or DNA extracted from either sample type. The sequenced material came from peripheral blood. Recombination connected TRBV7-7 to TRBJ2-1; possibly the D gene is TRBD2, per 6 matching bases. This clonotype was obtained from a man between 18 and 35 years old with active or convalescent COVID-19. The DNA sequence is TGTGCTAGCAGCTTAGCGGTAGGACTAACCTTCAATGAGCAGTTCTTC. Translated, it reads CASSLAVGLTFNEQFF.